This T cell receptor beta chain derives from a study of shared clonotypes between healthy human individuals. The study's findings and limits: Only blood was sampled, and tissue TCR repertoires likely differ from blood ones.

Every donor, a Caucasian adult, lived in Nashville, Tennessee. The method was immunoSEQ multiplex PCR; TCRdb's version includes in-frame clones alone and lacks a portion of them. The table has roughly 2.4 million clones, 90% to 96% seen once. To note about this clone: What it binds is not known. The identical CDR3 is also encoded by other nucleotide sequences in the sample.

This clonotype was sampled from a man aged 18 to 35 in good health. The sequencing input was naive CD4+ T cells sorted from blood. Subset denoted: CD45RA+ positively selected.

The CDR3 protein is CASSVGEQYF. DNA of the CDR3: TGTGCCAGCAGTGTAGGCGAGCAGTACTTC. The chain links TRBV2 to TRBJ2-7; D not resolved. V was pared by 4 bases and J by 6 bases, with 4 bases between. Germline assignment: CDR1 SNHLY and CDR2 FYNNEI. CDR3 length: 10 amino acids.